These 30 T cell receptor beta chains were all obtained from the same sample, sequenced in a study of T cells in Graves' hyperthyroidism and ophthalmopathy. RNA transcripts provided the source from which TCR beta CDR3 regions were amplified. The HTBI primer set was used in a first-round RT-PCR of the TCR CDR3. One entry per CDR3 protein, called by TCRdb with MiXCR from the multiplex PCR reads. The profile covers some 500,000 distinct CDR3 sequences, with roughly 15% appearing a single time and roughly 29% taken by the ten largest. Sample: blood. The receptors were sampled from a woman in her twenties or thirties with Graves' ophthalmopathy.

This clonotype was observed a few times. The J gene is TRBJ2-7, the V gene TRBV28, with 9 bases aligning to TRBD1. CDR3 length: 14 residues. V lost 8 bases to trimming and J lost 3 bases; unmatched junction nucleotides: 8. Germline V gives CDR1 MDHEN, CDR2 SYDVKM. CDR3 coding DNA: TGTGCCAGCGAATCTACGGGACAGGGCTACGAGCAGTACTTC. Translating gives CASESTGQGYEQYF.

The rearrangement joins TRBV27 to TRBJ2-7, with 7 bases aligning to TRBD2. Trimming removed 4 bases from V and 7 bases from J; junction bases left unmatched: 10. CDR1 MNHEY and CDR2 SMNVEV come from the germline V gene (reference sequence). The CDR3 is 14 amino acids. The CDR3: CASSSYISGLEQYF. CDR3 nucleotide sequence: TGTGCCAGCAGTTCCTATATTAGCGGGTTGGAGCAGTACTTC.

This clonotype was recorded a few times. The chain joins TRBV20-1 to TRBJ2-7, with D perhaps being TRBD1 or TRBD2 (6 bases each). Germline CDR1 reads DFQATT; CDR2 reads SNEGSKA (reference sequence). The V end was cut by 5 bases, the J end by 4 bases, with 27 bases between. The CDR3 consists of 17 residues. The CDR3 loop reads CSAGGRVWGRFSYEQYF. CDR3 DNA: TGCAGTGCTGGGGGCCGGGTGTGGGGGAGGTTTTCTTACGAGCAGTACTTC.

This clonotype has a count of ten or more. The chain has TRBV18 and TRBJ2-7; D is unclear. Germline V gene sequence: CDR1 KGHSH, CDR2 LQKENI. V shed 3 bases and J shed 7 bases, with 16 bases lying between them. The CDR3 sequence is 14 residues long. In DNA, the CDR3 is TGTGCCAGCTCACCCCTAGACGAGTACGGTGAGCAGTACTTC. Translation gives CASSPLDEYGEQYF.

The V call is TRBV28, the J call TRBJ1-2; TRBD1 matches 7 bases. This CDR3 contains 16 residues. The junction had 9 bases not matched to a gene; V was cut back by 3 bases and J by 2 bases. Looked up from germline, CDR1 is MDHEN and CDR2 is SYDVKM. The CDR3 spells CASSFVGTVGNYGYTF. The CDR3 DNA reads TGTGCCAGCAGTTTTGTGGGGACAGTGGGCAACTATGGCTACACCTTC.

This clonotype has a count of ten or more. The CDR3: CASSAGHQPQHF. CDR3 nucleotides: TGTGCCAGCAGTGCGGGACATCAGCCCCAGCATTTT. The chain couples TRBV27 to TRBJ1-5; possible D gene TRBD1, 5 bases. Trimming pared 5 bases from V and 5 bases from J, leaving 7 bases between. The CDR3 spans 12 residues. Per the germline V gene, CDR1 is MNHEY and CDR2 is SMNVEV (reference sequence).

On this clonotype: One junction end disagrees with the germline gene, perhaps due to a read error. This chain uses TRBV12-3 or TRBV12-4 with TRBJ2-3; D perhaps matches TRBD2 (5 bases). CDR3 length: 12 amino acids. This CDR3 is CGSSPGTDTQYF. The CDR3 DNA reads TGTGGCAGCAGCCCGGGGACAGATACGCAGTATTTT.

This clonotype was detected many times. The chain carries TRBV11-2 and TRBJ1-6; D is undetermined. The CDR3 length is 14 residues. Deletions cut 3 bases from V and 7 bases from J, with 10 bases between. In germline, CDR1 is SGHAT, CDR2 FQNNGV. CDR3 DNA sequence: TGTGCCAGCAGCTTTTGGACGGACAATTCACCCCTCCACTTT. Its translation is CASSFWTDNSPLHF.

This clonotype was counted between two and nine times. V gene TRBV27 combines with J gene TRBJ2-1; D is uncertain. The V gene's germline CDR1 is MNHEY and CDR2 SMNVEV (reference sequence). The length of the CDR3 is 12 residues. Trimming shortened V by 5 bases and J by 4 bases, and 6 bases separated the two germline ends. CDR3 coding DNA: TGTGCCAGCAGTCCTAAATACAATGAGCAGTTCTTC. Translation gives CASSPKYNEQFF.

At least ten counts were recorded for this clonotype. The chain recombines TRBV28 with TRBJ2-7, with 9 bases matching TRBD1. This CDR3 is built from 14 residues. V was pared by 7 bases and J by 3 bases, with 7 bases of the junction left unmatched. Germline CDR1 reads MDHEN; CDR2 reads SYDVKM. The CDR3 sequence is CASTSEDRGYEQYF. In nucleotides, the CDR3 is TGTGCCAGCACCTCGGAGGACAGGGGCTACGAGCAGTACTTC.

Ten or more counts support this clonotype. This chain connects TRBV2 to TRBJ1-4; a possible D gene is TRBD1 (6 bases). CDR1 is SNHLY, CDR2 FYNNEI, per germline. The V gene lost 2 bases and the J gene lost 5 bases, with 12 bases spanning the gap. The CDR3 totals 15 residues. CDR3 sequence (DNA): TGTGCCAGCAGTGAATCCGGGGGGCGAAATGAAAAACTGTTTTTT. Translated: CASSESGGRNEKLFF.

The sample holds many counts of this clonotype. This rearrangement joins TRBV28 to TRBJ2-5; D is uncertain. Germline loops: CDR1 MDHEN, CDR2 SYDVKM. V shed 8 bases and J shed 1 base, with 11 bases lying between them. This CDR3 is built from 13 residues. The DNA of the CDR3 is TGTGCCAGCCACACCAGTAGCCAAGAGACCCAGTACTTC. Translation: CASHTSSQETQYF.

The rearrangement uses TRBV9 and TRBJ2-2; 7 bases map to TRBD2. V was pared by 3 bases and J by 3 bases, with 5 bases of the junction left unmatched. Per the germline V gene, CDR1 is SGDLS and CDR2 is YYNGEE. CDR3 length: 15 residues. In DNA, the CDR3 is TGTGCCAGCAGCGCGGGAGGAGCCCACACCGGGGAGCTGTTTTTT. The encoded protein is CASSAGGAHTGELFF.

V is TRBV28 and J is TRBJ2-7; D may be TRBD1 (6 bases). The CDR3 totals 16 residues. The V end was cut by 4 bases, the J end by 3 bases, with 19 bases between. From germline, CDR1 is MDHEN and CDR2 SYDVKM. In DNA form, the CDR3 reads TGTGCCAGCAGTTCCTTCTTCAGGGGACCCTTCTACGAGCAGTACTTC. This encodes CASSSFFRGPFYEQYF.

This clonotype has ten or more counts. The V call is TRBV5-5, the J call TRBJ1-3; D possibly corresponds to TRBD1 (5 bases). V dropped 1 base and J dropped 2 bases, with 10 bases sitting between them. This CDR3 contains 15 residues. Germline lookup yields CDR1 SGHKS and CDR2 YYEKEE (reference sequence). DNA for the CDR3: TGTGCCAGCAGCTTGTGGAGGGGTGCTGGAAACACCATATATTTT. It is translated as CASSLWRGAGNTIYF. The complete variable domain, with remaining parts taken from reference TRBV5-5 and TRBJ1-3, reads DAGVTQSPTHLIKTRGQQVTLRCSPISGHKSVSWYQQVLGQGPQFIFQYYEKEERGRGNFPDRFSARQFPNYSSELNVNALLLGDSALYLCASSLWRGAGNTIYFGEGSWLTVV.

This chain links TRBV19 with TRBJ2-7; TRBD2 matches at 10 bases. The CDR3 runs 15 residues. V was pared by 5 bases and J by 6 bases, with 10 bases of the junction left unmatched. Germline V gives CDR1 LNHDA, CDR2 SQIVND (reference sequence). This CDR3 reads CASSFGASGSSEQYF. The CDR3 bases are TGTGCCAGTAGTTTCGGGGCTAGCGGGAGTTCCGAGCAGTACTTC.

In this sample, this clonotype turned up many times. DNA of the CDR3: TGTGCCAGCAGCCCACATGAGGGGACAGGGGTTCGGGAGCAGTACTTC. Amino acid sequence: CASSPHEGTGVREQYF. The chain employs TRBV28 and TRBJ2-7; TRBD1 agrees at 10 bases. Per germline, CDR1 MDHEN and CDR2 SYDVKM. The V segment lost 6 bases and the J segment 7 bases; nucleotides outside the gene matches: 15. The CDR3 has 16 residues. Supplemented by reference TRBV28 and TRBJ2-7, the full variable domain reads DVKVTQSSRYLVKRTGEKVFLECVQDMDHENMFWYRQDPGLGLRLIYFSYDVKMKEKGDIPEGYSVSREKKERFSLILESASTNQTSMYLCASSPHEGTGVREQYFGPGTRLTVT.

This clonotype was seen repeatedly, ten times or more. The gene calls are TRBV3-1 and TRBJ2-1; D gene ambiguous. Trimming removed 0 bases from V and 0 bases from J, with 6 bases in between. Germline lookup yields CDR1 LGHDT and CDR2 YNNKEL (reference sequence). CDR3 length: 15 amino acids. The CDR3 sequence is CASSQDRSSYNEQFF. The CDR3 nucleotides read TGTGCCAGCAGCCAAGATCGTAGCTCCTACAATGAGCAGTTCTTC.

This clonotype came up many times. The V gene is TRBV20-1, the J gene TRBJ2-7, with D perhaps matching TRBD1 (5 bases). Germline-derived CDR1 and CDR2 are DFQATT and SNEGSKA (reference sequence). The CDR3 covers 15 residues. V shed 1 base and J shed 4 bases, with 17 bases lying between them. The CDR3 loop is CSARGNRQSSYEQYF. In DNA, the CDR3 is TGCAGTGCTAGAGGTAACCGACAGAGCTCATACGAGCAGTACTTC.

This clonotype was detected ten times or more. The chain has TRBV20-1 and TRBJ2-7; 9 nucleotides line up with TRBD1. Trimming removed 6 bases from V and 1 base from J; junction bases left unmatched: 7. From germline, CDR1 is DFQATT and CDR2 SNEGSKA (reference sequence). This CDR3 is built from 14 residues. The CDR3 is CSAPGTGISYEQYF. The CDR3 nucleotides read TGCAGTGCGCCCGGGACAGGGATATCCTACGAGCAGTACTTC.

This clonotype was seen ten or more times. The chain is built from TRBV2 and TRBJ2-1; TRBD2 aligns across 7 bases. The CDR3 is 13 amino acids. J lost 5 bases, V lost 6 bases, and 4 bases had no gene match. Germline-derived CDR1 and CDR2 are SNHLY and FYNNEI. The CDR3: CASRRRGDNEQFF. CDR3 DNA: TGTGCCAGCAGACGACGGGGGGACAATGAGCAGTTCTTC.

This clonotype has ten or more counts. The genes are TRBV11-2 and TRBJ1-1, with TRBD1 matching over 8 bases. CDR3 length: 15 residues. Germline V gene sequence: CDR1 SGHAT, CDR2 FQNNGV. J lost 4 bases, V lost 2 bases, and 6 bases had no gene match. The chain's CDR3 is CASSLFRGPGTEAFF. The CDR3 DNA is TGTGCCAGCAGCTTATTCAGGGGGCCAGGCACTGAAGCTTTCTTT. Variable domain in full (rest from reference TRBV11-2 and TRBJ1-1): EAGVAQSPRYKIIEKRQSVAFWCNPISGHATLYWYQQILGQGPKLLIQFQNNGVVDDSQLPKDRFSAERLKGVDSTLKIQPAKLEDSAVYLCASSLFRGPGTEAFFGQGTRLTVV.

This clonotype was seen only a few times. This sequence joins TRBV6-2 or TRBV6-3 and TRBJ2-7; D is ambiguous. CDR3 length equals 14 residues. The germline CDR1 and CDR2 sequences are MNHEY and SVGEGT. V was shortened by 0 bases and J by 6 bases, with 12 bases between the two germline ends. In nucleotides, the CDR3 is TGTGCCAGCAGTTACTCGAATAATCCCCCCGAGCAGTACTTC. Translation: CASSYSNNPPEQYF.

The chain combines TRBV28 with TRBJ1-2, with 7 bases fitting TRBD1. The CDR3 is 16 residues long. Germline V gene data show CDR1 as MDHEN and CDR2 as SYDVKM. The trim removed 5 bases at V and 5 bases at J, leaving 14 bases unmatched. The CDR3 DNA is TGTGCCAGCAGTGGGCACCCGACAGGGTATGGGTATGGCTACACCTTC. As protein: CASSGHPTGYGYGYTF.

This clonotype was detected many times. The chain is built from TRBV11-1 and TRBJ2-1; D is ambiguous. Germline CDR1 is SGHAT and CDR2 is FQDESV (reference sequence). This CDR3 has 11 residues. V was cut by 5 bases and J by 8 bases, with 7 bases left in between. Here the CDR3 reads CASSREDEQFF. The CDR3 coding sequence is TGTGCCAGCAGCCGAGAGGATGAGCAGTTCTTC.

V is TRBV5-1 and J is TRBJ2-7; 9 bases line up with TRBD1. V shed 5 bases, J shed 6 bases, and the junction held 9 bases outside the gene matches. This CDR3 comprises 14 residues. Germline V gene data show CDR1 as SGHRS and CDR2 as YFSETQ. The CDR3 loop reads CASSQTGGFAEQYF. The CDR3 region has the DNA TGCGCCAGCAGTCAGACAGGGGGTTTTGCCGAGCAGTACTTC.

This clonotype was counted between two and nine times. The chain combines TRBV25-1 with TRBJ2-5; D remains ambiguous. The CDR3 covers 16 residues. The V gene's germline CDR1 is MGHDK and CDR2 SYGVNS. V was pared by 1 base and J by 0 bases, with 12 bases between. The CDR3 loop reads CASSELIGPDQETQYF. The DNA of the CDR3 is TGTGCCAGCAGTGAATTGATAGGGCCGGACCAAGAGACCCAGTACTTC.

This clonotype appeared many times. The V call is TRBV28, the J call TRBJ2-2; D is perhaps TRBD1 (6 bases). In germline, CDR1 is MDHEN, CDR2 SYDVKM. V was clipped by 2 bases and J by 6 bases, with 10 bases between them. The CDR3 is made up of 14 amino acids. The CDR3 DNA reads TGTGCCAGCAGTTTACTTTACAGGGCCGGGGAGCTGTTTTTT. Encoded protein: CASSLLYRAGELFF.

Only a few counts were recorded for this clonotype. The V and J genes are TRBV14 and TRBJ2-1, with 10 bases that match TRBD2. Germline CDR1 SGHDN, CDR2 FVKESK. The J segment lost 10 bases and the V segment lost 3 bases, leaving 12 bases of the junction unmatched. This CDR3 has 16 amino acids. This CDR3 reads CASSHSYRLAGDEQFF. Here the CDR3 DNA reads TGTGCCAGCAGCCACTCGTATAGGCTAGCGGGAGACGAGCAGTTCTTC.

This clonotype was picked up many times. The V call is TRBV20-1, the J call TRBJ2-3; D possibly matches TRBD1 or TRBD2 (6 bases each). The CDR3 is made up of 13 amino acids. The germline V gene has CDR1 DFQATT and CDR2 SNEGSKA (reference sequence). Trimming removed 5 bases at V and 1 base at J, with 10 bases between. CDR3 in amino acids: CSAEGGRTDTQYF. CDR3 in DNA: TGCAGTGCTGAGGGGGGCCGCACAGATACGCAGTATTTT.